These T cell receptor beta chains were read from a single sample in a study of blood T cell repertoires in COVID-19. TCRdb keeps only in-frame clones here, not all; method: immunoSEQ multiplex PCR. The table records about 180,000 clones, approximately 86% of them present only once. Sequenced: peripheral blood. The receptor source for this set is a woman in her forties or fifties with acute or convalescent COVID-19. Each CDR3 is given with its conserved first and last residue. A D gene is named only where the DNA matches it firmly. Only some rows state a clone size, as once, few, many or a class for expanded clones.

J gene: TRBJ1-4; D gene: NA; clone size: NA; V gene: TRBV5-1; CDR3 protein: CASSLAPTDRPEKLFF; CDR3 DNA: TGCGCCAGCAGCTTGGCGCCGACGGACAGACCTGAAAAACTGTTTTTT
J gene: TRBJ1-2; D gene: NA; clone size: NA; V gene: TRBV14; CDR3 protein: CASSHRDMGFEVWYGYTF; CDR3 DNA: TGTGCCAGCAGCCACCGGGACATGGGGTTTGAGGTTTGGTATGGCTACACCTTC
J gene: TRBJ1-1; D gene: NA; clone size: NA; V gene: TRBV6-6; CDR3 protein: CASSRDGGNTEAFF; CDR3 DNA: TGTGCCAGCAGTAGGGACGGGGGGAACACTGAAGCTTTCTTT
J gene: TRBJ2-2; D gene: NA; clone size: NA; V gene: TRBV5-1; CDR3 protein: CASSLDDGAVGELFF; CDR3 DNA: TGCGCCAGCAGCTTGGATGATGGGGCGGTCGGGGAGCTGTTTTTT
J gene: TRBJ2-3; D gene: TRBD2; clone size: NA; V gene: TRBV6-4; CDR3 protein: CASSPSSGDTDTQYF; CDR3 DNA: TGTGCCAGCAGCCCCTCTAGCGGGGACACAGATACGCAGTATTTT
J gene: TRBJ1-3; D gene: NA; clone size: NA; V gene: TRBV6-5; CDR3 protein: CASSYSTVGGNTIYF; CDR3 DNA: TGTGCCAGCAGTTACTCGACTGTCGGAGGAAACACCATATATTTT
J gene: TRBJ1-2; D gene: TRBD1; clone size: NA; V gene: TRBV10-3; CDR3 protein: CATEGQGASGGYTF; CDR3 DNA: TGTGCCACCGAGGGACAGGGGGCATCGGGTGGCTACACCTTC
J gene: TRBJ2-3; D gene: TRBD2; clone size: NA; V gene: TRBV7-9; CDR3 protein: CASSSGLAGKADTQYF; CDR3 DNA: TGTGCCAGCAGCTCGGGACTAGCGGGGAAAGCAGATACGCAGTATTTT
J gene: TRBJ1-1; D gene: NA; clone size: NA; V gene: TRBV19; CDR3 protein: CASSMLGRDTEAFF; CDR3 DNA: TGTGCCAGTAGTATGCTGGGGAGGGACACTGAAGCTTTCTTT
J gene: TRBJ1-1; D gene: TRBD1; clone size: NA; V gene: TRBV28; CDR3 protein: CASSYRGNTEAFF; CDR3 DNA: TGTGCCAGCAGCTACAGGGGGAACACTGAAGCTTTCTTT
J gene: TRBJ2-1; D gene: TRBD1; clone size: NA; V gene: TRBV4-2; CDR3 protein: CASSQQRQGGSDEQFF; CDR3 DNA: TGTGCCAGCAGCCAACAAAGACAGGGCGGTTCGGATGAGCAGTTCTTC
J gene: TRBJ1-5; D gene: NA; clone size: NA; V gene: TRBV4-3; CDR3 protein: CASSQDTFRPPQHF; CDR3 DNA: TGCGCCAGCAGCCAAGATACTTTCCGTCCGCCCCAGCATTTT
J gene: TRBJ2-7; D gene: TRBD1; clone size: NA; V gene: TRBV27; CDR3 protein: CASSLEGAFGYEQYF; CDR3 DNA: TGTGCCAGCAGTTTAGAGGGGGCCTTTGGGTACGAGCAGTACTTC
J gene: TRBJ2-2; D gene: NA; clone size: NA; V gene: TRBV7-3; CDR3 protein: CASRKPGLVGAGELFF; CDR3 DNA: TGTGCCAGCAGGAAACCGGGACTCGTCGGAGCCGGGGAGCTGTTTTTT
J gene: TRBJ1-2; D gene: NA; clone size: NA; V gene: TRBV11-2; CDR3 protein: CASSLEDTYYGYTF; CDR3 DNA: TGTGCCAGCAGCTTGGAAGACACCTACTATGGCTACACCTTC
J gene: TRBJ1-2; D gene: TRBD1; clone size: NA; V gene: TRBV19; CDR3 protein: CASSTGQGAVYGYTF; CDR3 DNA: TGTGCCAGTAGTACGGGACAGGGGGCTGTCTATGGCTACACCTTC
J gene: TRBJ1-2; D gene: NA; clone size: NA; V gene: TRBV5-1; CDR3 protein: CASSLGTVGYGYTF; CDR3 DNA: TGCGCCAGCAGCTTGGGTACAGTCGGCTATGGCTACACCTTC
J gene: TRBJ2-1; D gene: NA; clone size: NA; V gene: TRBV15; CDR3 protein: CATSKRVPSYNEQFF; CDR3 DNA: TGTGCCACCAGCAAAAGAGTTCCTTCCTACAATGAGCAGTTCTTC
J gene: TRBJ1-2; D gene: NA; clone size: NA; V gene: TRBV10-1; CDR3 protein: CASSESRTAVGYTF; CDR3 DNA: TGCGCCAGCAGTGAGTCCCGGACAGCCGTAGGCTACACCTTC
J gene: TRBJ2-7; D gene: NA; clone size: NA; V gene: TRBV20-1; CDR3 protein: CSASMEVYEQYF; CDR3 DNA: TGCAGTGCTAGTATGGAGGTCTACGAGCAGTACTTC
J gene: TRBJ1-6; D gene: TRBD1; clone size: NA; V gene: TRBV5-5; CDR3 protein: CASSTQGASGSPLHF; CDR3 DNA: TGTGCCAGCAGCACACAGGGGGCTAGCGGTTCACCCCTCCACTTT
J gene: TRBJ2-5; D gene: NA; clone size: few; V gene: TRBV5-1; CDR3 protein: CASSLEGEKKETQYF; CDR3 DNA: TGCGCCAGCAGCTTGGAGGGGGAGAAGAAAGAGACCCAGTACTTC
J gene: TRBJ2-3; D gene: TRBD2; clone size: NA; V gene: TRBV11-2; CDR3 protein: CASSSTSGADTQYF; CDR3 DNA: TGTGCCAGCAGCTCGACTAGCGGGGCTGATACGCAGTATTTT
J gene: TRBJ2-3; D gene: NA; clone size: NA; V gene: TRBV9; CDR3 protein: CASNGRGADTQYF; CDR3 DNA: TGTGCCAGCAATGGCAGGGGCGCAGATACGCAGTATTTT
J gene: TRBJ1-2; D gene: TRBD1; clone size: NA; V gene: TRBV19; CDR3 protein: CASTPGTGDNYGYTF; CDR3 DNA: TGTGCCAGTACTCCCGGGACAGGGGATAACTATGGCTACACCTTC
J gene: TRBJ1-1; D gene: TRBD1; clone size: NA; V gene: TRBV27; CDR3 protein: CASSFSTGGTTEAFF; CDR3 DNA: TGTGCCAGCAGTTTCTCCACAGGGGGTACGACTGAAGCTTTCTTT
J gene: TRBJ1-4; D gene: NA; clone size: NA; V gene: TRBV7-9; CDR3 protein: CASDWNEKLFF; CDR3 DNA: TGTGCCAGCGACTGGAATGAAAAACTGTTTTTT
J gene: TRBJ2-1; D gene: NA; clone size: NA; V gene: TRBV11-2; CDR3 protein: CASSPPASGPYNEQFF; CDR3 DNA: TGTGCCAGCAGCCCTCCTGCGAGCGGACCCTACAATGAGCAGTTCTTC
J gene: TRBJ2-7; D gene: NA; clone size: NA; V gene: TRBV10-1; CDR3 protein: CASALGLGRGYEQYF; CDR3 DNA: TGCGCCAGCGCCCTGGGCCTTGGCCGGGGCTACGAGCAGTACTTC
J gene: TRBJ1-2; D gene: NA; clone size: NA; V gene: TRBV12-3/TRBV12-4; CDR3 protein: CASRLGQNYGYTF; CDR3 DNA: TGTGCCAGCAGACTAGGACAGAACTATGGCTACACCTTC
J gene: TRBJ1-2; D gene: NA; clone size: NA; V gene: TRBV20-1; CDR3 protein: CSASLGGGYGYTF; CDR3 DNA: TGCAGTGCTAGTTTGGGGGGTGGCTATGGCTACACCTTC
J gene: TRBJ2-5; D gene: TRBD2; clone size: NA; V gene: TRBV11-3; CDR3 protein: CASRRRVASGGQETQYF; CDR3 DNA: TGTGCCAGCAGGAGGAGGGTAGCTAGCGGGGGCCAAGAGACCCAGTACTTC
J gene: TRBJ1-5; D gene: TRBD1; clone size: NA; V gene: TRBV5-8; CDR3 protein: CASSTGQGGNQPQHF; CDR3 DNA: TGTGCCAGCAGCACCGGACAGGGGGGGAATCAGCCCCAGCATTTT
J gene: TRBJ2-6; D gene: NA; clone size: once; V gene: TRBV10-2; CDR3 protein: CASSEFRSGANVLTF; CDR3 DNA: TGCGCCAGCAGTGAGTTCCGTTCTGGGGCCAACGTCCTGACTTTC
J gene: TRBJ2-7; D gene: NA; clone size: NA; V gene: TRBV29-1; CDR3 protein: CSVEGREDYEQYF; CDR3 DNA: TGCAGCGTTGAGGGTCGCGAGGACTACGAGCAGTACTTC
J gene: TRBJ2-7; D gene: TRBD2; clone size: NA; V gene: TRBV11-2; CDR3 protein: CASSRLAENYEQYF; CDR3 DNA: TGTGCCAGCAGCCGACTAGCGGAGAACTACGAGCAGTACTTC
J gene: TRBJ1-2; D gene: TRBD1; clone size: NA; V gene: TRBV19; CDR3 protein: CASMGQGGGYTF; CDR3 DNA: TGTGCCAGTATGGGACAGGGGGGAGGCTACACCTTC
J gene: TRBJ1-4; D gene: NA; clone size: NA; V gene: TRBV18; CDR3 protein: CASSPISIGKLFF; CDR3 DNA: TGTGCCAGCTCACCAATCTCCATCGGAAAACTGTTTTTT
J gene: TRBJ1-1; D gene: TRBD1; clone size: once; V gene: TRBV9; CDR3 protein: CASSVGDRANTEAFF; CDR3 DNA: TGTGCCAGCAGCGTAGGGGACAGGGCGAACACTGAAGCTTTCTTT
J gene: TRBJ1-5; D gene: TRBD1; clone size: NA; V gene: TRBV6-2/TRBV6-3; CDR3 protein: CASSKGQGHNQPQHF; CDR3 DNA: TGTGCCAGCAGTAAAGGACAGGGCCACAATCAGCCCCAGCATTTT
J gene: TRBJ2-6; D gene: NA; clone size: few; V gene: TRBV27; CDR3 protein: CASSLSVSGANVLTF; CDR3 DNA: TGTGCCAGCAGTTTATCCGTCTCTGGGGCCAACGTCCTGACTTTC
J gene: TRBJ1-2; D gene: NA; clone size: NA; V gene: TRBV30; CDR3 protein: CAWSVTGSYGYTF; CDR3 DNA: TGTGCCTGGAGTGTTACGGGTAGCTATGGCTACACCTTC
J gene: TRBJ1-6; D gene: NA; clone size: NA; V gene: TRBV11-2; CDR3 protein: CASSSTGSSNSPLHF; CDR3 DNA: TGTGCCAGCAGCTCCACAGGGAGTAGTAATTCACCCCTCCACTTT
J gene: TRBJ1-4; D gene: NA; clone size: NA; V gene: TRBV9; CDR3 protein: CASTSGVGPGGEKLFF; CDR3 DNA: TGTGCCAGCACCTCCGGGGTCGGTCCGGGGGGTGAAAAACTGTTTTTT
J gene: TRBJ2-3; D gene: TRBD1; clone size: NA; V gene: TRBV7-2; CDR3 protein: CASSGSGQGEPDTQYF; CDR3 DNA: TGTGCCAGCAGCGGATCCGGACAGGGGGAGCCAGATACGCAGTATTTT
J gene: TRBJ2-2; D gene: TRBD1; clone size: NA; V gene: TRBV5-1; CDR3 protein: CASSPGTANTGELFF; CDR3 DNA: TGCGCCAGCAGCCCTGGGACAGCGAACACCGGGGAGCTGTTTTTT
J gene: TRBJ2-2; D gene: TRBD2; clone size: NA; V gene: TRBV9; CDR3 protein: CASSVGGDTGELFF; CDR3 DNA: TGTGCCAGCAGCGTCGGGGGGGACACCGGGGAGCTGTTTTTT
J gene: TRBJ1-1; D gene: NA; clone size: NA; V gene: TRBV3-1/TRBV3-2; CDR3 protein: CASSQVPDLEAFF; CDR3 DNA: TGTGCCAGCAGCCAAGTGCCAGATCTTGAAGCTTTCTTT
J gene: TRBJ1-6; D gene: TRBD1; clone size: NA; V gene: TRBV15; CDR3 protein: CATSRGPGQLSPLHF; CDR3 DNA: TGTGCCACCAGCAGAGGCCCGGGACAGCTTTCACCCCTCCACTTT
J gene: TRBJ2-7; D gene: TRBD2; clone size: NA; V gene: TRBV7-2; CDR3 protein: CASSTGTSGRGLEQYF; CDR3 DNA: TGTGCCAGCAGCACCGGGACTAGCGGAAGGGGGCTCGAGCAGTACTTC
J gene: TRBJ1-4; D gene: TRBD1; clone size: once; V gene: TRBV29-1; CDR3 protein: CSVGGQGNEKLFF; CDR3 DNA: TGCAGCGTTGGCGGACAGGGGAATGAAAAACTGTTTTTT
J gene: TRBJ1-5; D gene: TRBD1; clone size: NA; V gene: TRBV4-2; CDR3 protein: CASSQVGQGANQPQHF; CDR3 DNA: TGTGCCAGCAGCCAAGTGGGACAGGGGGCAAATCAGCCCCAGCATTTT
J gene: TRBJ1-5; D gene: NA; clone size: NA; V gene: TRBV6-6; CDR3 protein: CASSYHRVPHQPQHF; CDR3 DNA: TGTGCCAGCAGTTACCACAGGGTGCCGCATCAGCCCCAGCATTTT
J gene: TRBJ1-2; D gene: NA; clone size: NA; V gene: TRBV10-3; CDR3 protein: CAISVKVEQHYGYTF; CDR3 DNA: TGTGCCATCTCGGTAAAGGTGGAACAGCACTATGGCTACACCTTC
J gene: TRBJ1-6; D gene: NA; clone size: NA; V gene: TRBV2; CDR3 protein: CASSEARSSYNSPLHF; CDR3 DNA: TGTGCCAGCAGTGAAGCTAGGAGCTCCTATAATTCACCCCTCCACTTT
J gene: TRBJ1-3; D gene: NA; clone size: NA; V gene: TRBV7-8; CDR3 protein: CASSPQEATGNTIYF; CDR3 DNA: TGTGCCAGCAGCCCACAAGAGGCCACTGGAAACACCATATATTTT
J gene: TRBJ2-1; D gene: TRBD2; clone size: NA; V gene: TRBV18; CDR3 protein: CASSPWEGRRGEQFF; CDR3 DNA: TGTGCCAGCTCACCGTGGGAGGGCAGACGTGGTGAGCAGTTCTTC